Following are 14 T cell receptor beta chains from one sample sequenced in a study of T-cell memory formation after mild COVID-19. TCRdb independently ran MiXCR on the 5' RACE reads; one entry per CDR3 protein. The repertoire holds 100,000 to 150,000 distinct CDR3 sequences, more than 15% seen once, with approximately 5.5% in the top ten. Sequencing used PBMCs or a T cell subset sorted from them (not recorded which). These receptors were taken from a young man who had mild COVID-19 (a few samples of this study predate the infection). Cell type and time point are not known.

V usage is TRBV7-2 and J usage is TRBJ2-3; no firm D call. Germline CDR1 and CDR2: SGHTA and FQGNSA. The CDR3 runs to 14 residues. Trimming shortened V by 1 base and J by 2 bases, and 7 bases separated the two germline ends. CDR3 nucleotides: TGTGCCAGCAGCTTAGATTTTTACACAGATACGCAGTATTTT. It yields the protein CASSLDFYTDTQYF.

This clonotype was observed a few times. The CDR3, as DNA: TGTGCCAGCAGCTTAACCGGGACAGGGGTGTACGAGCAGTACTTC. It encodes CASSLTGTGVYEQYF. The chain has TRBV5-8 and TRBJ2-7, with 10 bases matching TRBD1. Germline lookup yields CDR1 SGHTS and CDR2 YDEGEE. The CDR3 contains 15 residues. Trimming removed 2 bases from V and 4 bases from J; junction bases left unmatched: 6.

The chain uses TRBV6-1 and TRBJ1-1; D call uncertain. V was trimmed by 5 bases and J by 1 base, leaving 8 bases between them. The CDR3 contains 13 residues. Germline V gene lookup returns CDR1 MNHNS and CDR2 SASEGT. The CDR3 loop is CASSSPENTEAFF. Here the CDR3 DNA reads TGTGCCAGCAGTTCGCCGGAGAACACTGAAGCTTTCTTT.

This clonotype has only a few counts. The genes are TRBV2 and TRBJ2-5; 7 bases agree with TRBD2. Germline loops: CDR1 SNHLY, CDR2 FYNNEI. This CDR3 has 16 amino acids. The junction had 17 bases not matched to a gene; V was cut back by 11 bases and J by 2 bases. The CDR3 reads CALPVRREGPQETQYF. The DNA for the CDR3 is TGTGCCCTTCCAGTGAGGAGGGAGGGCCCTCAAGAGACCCAGTACTTC.

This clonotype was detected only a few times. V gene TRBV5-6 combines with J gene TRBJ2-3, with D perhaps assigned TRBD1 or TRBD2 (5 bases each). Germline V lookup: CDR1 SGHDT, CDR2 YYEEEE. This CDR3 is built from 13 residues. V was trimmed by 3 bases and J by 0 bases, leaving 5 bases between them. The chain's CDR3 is CASSWGSTDTQYF. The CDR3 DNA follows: TGTGCCAGCAGCTGGGGGAGCACAGATACGCAGTATTTT.

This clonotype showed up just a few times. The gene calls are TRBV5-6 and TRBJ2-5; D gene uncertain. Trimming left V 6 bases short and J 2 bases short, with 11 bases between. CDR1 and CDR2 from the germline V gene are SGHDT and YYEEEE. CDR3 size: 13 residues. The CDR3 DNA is TGTGCCAGCAATGTCTTACTTCAAGAGACCCAGTACTTC. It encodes CASNVLLQETQYF. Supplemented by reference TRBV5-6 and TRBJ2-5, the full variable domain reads DAGVTQSPTHLIKTRGQQVTLRCSPKSGHDTVSWYQQALGQGPQFIFQYYEEEERQRGNFPDRFSGHQFPNYSSELNVNALLLGDSALYLCASNVLLQETQYFGPGTRLLVL.

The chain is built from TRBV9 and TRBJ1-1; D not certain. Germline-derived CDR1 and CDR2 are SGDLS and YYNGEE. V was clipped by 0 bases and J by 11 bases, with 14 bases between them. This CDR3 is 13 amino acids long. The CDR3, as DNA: TGTGCCAGCAGCGTAGTCGAGGGTAGTGTGGCTTTCTTT. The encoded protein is CASSVVEGSVAFF. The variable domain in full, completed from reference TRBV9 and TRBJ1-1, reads DSGVTQTPKHLITATGQRVTLRCSPRSGDLSVYWYQQSLDQGLQFLIQYYNGEERAKGNILERFSAQQFPDLHSELNLSSLELGDSALYFCASSVVEGSVAFFGQGTRLTVV.

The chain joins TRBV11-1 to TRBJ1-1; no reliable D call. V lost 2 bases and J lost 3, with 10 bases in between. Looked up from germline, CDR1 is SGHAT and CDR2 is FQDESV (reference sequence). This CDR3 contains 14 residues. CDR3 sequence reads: CASSLIGSDTEAFF. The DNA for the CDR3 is TGTGCCAGCAGCTTAATCGGCAGCGACACTGAAGCTTTCTTT. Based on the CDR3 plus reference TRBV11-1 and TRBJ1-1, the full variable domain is EAEVAQSPRYKITEKSQAVAFWCDPISGHATLYWYRQILGQGPELLVQFQDESVVDDSQLPKDRFSAERLKGVDSTLKIQPAELGDSAMYLCASSLIGSDTEAFFGQGTRLTVV.

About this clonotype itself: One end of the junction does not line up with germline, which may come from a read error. The CDR3 protein is CASILGGYSPDYTF. DNA of the CDR3: TGTGCCAGCATCTTAGGCGGCTACTCCCCCGACTACACCTTC. V and J are TRBV7-4 and TRBJ1-2; D unclear. CDR1 SGHVT and CDR2 SQSDAQ come from the germline V gene. CDR3 size: 14 residues.

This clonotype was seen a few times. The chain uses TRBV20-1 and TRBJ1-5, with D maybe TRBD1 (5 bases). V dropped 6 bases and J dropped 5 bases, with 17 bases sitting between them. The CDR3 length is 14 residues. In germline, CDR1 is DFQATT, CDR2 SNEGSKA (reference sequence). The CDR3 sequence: CSAYPGRDDQPQHF. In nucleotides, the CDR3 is TGCAGTGCCTACCCCGGTAGGGACGATCAGCCCCAGCATTTT.

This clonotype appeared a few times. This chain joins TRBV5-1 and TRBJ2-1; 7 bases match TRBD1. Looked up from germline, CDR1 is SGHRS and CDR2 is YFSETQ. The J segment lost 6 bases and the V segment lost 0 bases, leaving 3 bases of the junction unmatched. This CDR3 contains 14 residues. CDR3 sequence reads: CASSLAPGGNEQFF. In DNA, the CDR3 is TGCGCCAGCAGCTTGGCCCCAGGGGGCAATGAGCAGTTCTTC. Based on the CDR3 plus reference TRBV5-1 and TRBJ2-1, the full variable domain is KAGVTQTPRYLIKTRGQQVTLSCSPISGHRSVSWYQQTPGQGLQFLFEYFSETQRNKGNFPGRFSGRQFSNSRSEMNVSTLELGDSALYLCASSLAPGGNEQFFGPGTRLTVL.

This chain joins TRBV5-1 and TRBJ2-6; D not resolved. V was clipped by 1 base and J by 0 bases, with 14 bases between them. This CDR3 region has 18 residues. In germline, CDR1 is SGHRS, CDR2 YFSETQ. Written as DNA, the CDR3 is TGCGCCAGCAGCTTGTTCCATGACCAAATCTCTGGGGCCAACGTCCTGACTTTC. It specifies CASSLFHDQISGANVLTF. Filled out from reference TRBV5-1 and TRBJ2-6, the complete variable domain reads KAGVTQTPRYLIKTRGQQVTLSCSPISGHRSVSWYQQTPGQGLQFLFEYFSETQRNKGNFPGRFSGRQFSNSRSEMNVSTLELGDSALYLCASSLFHDQISGANVLTFGAGSRLTVL.

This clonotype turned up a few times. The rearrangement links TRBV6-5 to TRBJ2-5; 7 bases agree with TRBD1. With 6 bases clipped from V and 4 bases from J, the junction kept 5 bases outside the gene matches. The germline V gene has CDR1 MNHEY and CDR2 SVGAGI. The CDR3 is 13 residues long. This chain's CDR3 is CASRLQGSETQYF. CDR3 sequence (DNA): TGTGCCAGCAGATTACAGGGGTCAGAGACCCAGTACTTC.

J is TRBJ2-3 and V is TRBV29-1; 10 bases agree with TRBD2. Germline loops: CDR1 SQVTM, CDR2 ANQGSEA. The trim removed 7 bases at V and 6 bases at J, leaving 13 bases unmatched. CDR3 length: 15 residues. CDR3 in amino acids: CSARTSGSSADTQYF. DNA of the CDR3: TGCAGCGCCCGGACTAGCGGCTCCAGTGCGGATACGCAGTATTTT.